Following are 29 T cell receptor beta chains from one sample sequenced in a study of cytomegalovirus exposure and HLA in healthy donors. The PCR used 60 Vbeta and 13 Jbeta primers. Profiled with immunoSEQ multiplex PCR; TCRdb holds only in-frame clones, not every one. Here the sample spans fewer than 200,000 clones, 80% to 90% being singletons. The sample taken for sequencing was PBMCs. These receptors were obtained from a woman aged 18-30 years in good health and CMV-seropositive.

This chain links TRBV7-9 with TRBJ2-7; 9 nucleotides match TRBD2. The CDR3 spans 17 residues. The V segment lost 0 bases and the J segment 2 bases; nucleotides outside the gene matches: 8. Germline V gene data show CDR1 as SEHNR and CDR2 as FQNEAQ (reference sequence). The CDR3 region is CASSLAQYRTSAYEQYF. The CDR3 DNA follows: TGTGCCAGCAGCTTAGCGCAGTACCGGACTAGCGCCTACGAGCAGTACTTC.

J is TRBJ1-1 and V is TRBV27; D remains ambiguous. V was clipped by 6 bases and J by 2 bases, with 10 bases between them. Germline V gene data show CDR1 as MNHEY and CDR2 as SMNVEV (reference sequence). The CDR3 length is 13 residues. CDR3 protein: CASSGRINTEAFF. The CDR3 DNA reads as TGTGCCAGCAGCGGCAGGATAAACACTGAAGCTTTCTTT.

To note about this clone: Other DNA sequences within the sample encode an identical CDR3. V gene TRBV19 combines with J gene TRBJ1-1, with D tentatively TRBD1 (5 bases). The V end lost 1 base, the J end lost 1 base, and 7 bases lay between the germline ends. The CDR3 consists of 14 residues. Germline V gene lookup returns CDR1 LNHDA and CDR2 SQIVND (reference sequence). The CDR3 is CASSIGQGNTEAFF. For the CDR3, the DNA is TGTGCCAGTAGTATAGGGCAGGGGAACACTGAAGCTTTCTTT.

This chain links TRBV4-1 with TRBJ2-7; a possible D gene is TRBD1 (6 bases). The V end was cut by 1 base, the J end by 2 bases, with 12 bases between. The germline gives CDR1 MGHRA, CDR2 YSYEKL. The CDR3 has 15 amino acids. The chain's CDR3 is CASSQGAAGAYEQYF. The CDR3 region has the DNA TGCGCCAGCAGCCAAGGGGCGGCAGGGGCCTACGAGCAGTACTTC.

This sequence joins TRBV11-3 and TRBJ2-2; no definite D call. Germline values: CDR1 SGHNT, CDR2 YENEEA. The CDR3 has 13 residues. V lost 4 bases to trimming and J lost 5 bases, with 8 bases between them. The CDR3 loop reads CASSSQVTGELFF. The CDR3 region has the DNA TGTGCCAGCAGCTCGCAGGTGACCGGGGAGCTGTTTTTT.

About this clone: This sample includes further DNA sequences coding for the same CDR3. The CDR3 nucleotides read TGTGCCAGCAGTTCACAGGAAGAAAACTCCTACGAGCAGTACTTC. It is translated as CASSSQEENSYEQYF. J is TRBJ2-7 and V is TRBV27, with D possibly being TRBD1 (5 bases). Trimming took off 4 bases at V and 0 bases at J, with 13 bases between the two ends. The CDR3 length is 15 residues. Germline V gene lookup returns CDR1 MNHEY and CDR2 SMNVEV (reference sequence).

CDR3 nucleotides: TGTGCCAGCAGCCAAGCGGGCCTTTCAACTAATGAAAAACTGTTTTTT. This translates into CASSQAGLSTNEKLFF. The chain uses TRBV5-6 and TRBJ1-4; D unclear. CDR1 and CDR2 from the germline V gene are SGHDT and YYEEEE. This CDR3 contains 16 residues. Trimming removed 4 bases from V and 0 bases from J, with 13 bases in between.

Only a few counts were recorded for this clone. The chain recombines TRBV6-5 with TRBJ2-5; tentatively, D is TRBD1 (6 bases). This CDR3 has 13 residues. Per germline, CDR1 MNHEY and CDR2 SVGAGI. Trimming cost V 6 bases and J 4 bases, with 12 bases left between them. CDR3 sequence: CASRNRVPETQYF. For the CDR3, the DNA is TGTGCCAGCAGAAACAGGGTGCCAGAGACCCAGTACTTC.

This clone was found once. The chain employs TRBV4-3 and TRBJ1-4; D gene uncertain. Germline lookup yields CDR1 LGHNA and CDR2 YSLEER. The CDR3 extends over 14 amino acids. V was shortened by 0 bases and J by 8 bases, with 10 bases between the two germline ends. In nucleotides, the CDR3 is TGCGCCAGCAGCCAAGAGAGGTTTCGCGAAAAACTGTTTTTT. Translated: CASSQERFREKLFF.

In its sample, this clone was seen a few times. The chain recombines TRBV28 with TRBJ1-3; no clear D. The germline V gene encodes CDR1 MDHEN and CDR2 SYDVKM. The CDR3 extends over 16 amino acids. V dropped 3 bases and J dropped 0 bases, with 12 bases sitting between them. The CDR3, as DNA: TGTGCCAGCAGTTTCGGCCAGGCCAACTCTGGAAACACCATATATTTT. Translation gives CASSFGQANSGNTIYF.

This chain's CDR3 is CASSPTRRGGLEGYTF. The CDR3 DNA follows: TGTGCCAGCTCACCCACACGACGAGGCGGGCTTGAAGGCTACACCTTC. The V gene is TRBV18, the J gene TRBJ1-2; D remains unclear. CDR1 and CDR2 from the germline V gene are KGHSH and LQKENI. The CDR3 sequence is 16 residues long. Trimming took 3 bases from V and 8 from J, leaving 22 bases between them.

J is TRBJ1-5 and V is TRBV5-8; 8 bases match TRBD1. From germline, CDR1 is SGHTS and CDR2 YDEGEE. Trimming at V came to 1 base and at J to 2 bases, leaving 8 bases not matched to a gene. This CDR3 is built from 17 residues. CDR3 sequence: CASSLRDVDRGNQPQHF. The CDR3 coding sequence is TGTGCCAGCAGCTTGCGGGATGTGGACAGGGGCAATCAGCCCCAGCATTTT.

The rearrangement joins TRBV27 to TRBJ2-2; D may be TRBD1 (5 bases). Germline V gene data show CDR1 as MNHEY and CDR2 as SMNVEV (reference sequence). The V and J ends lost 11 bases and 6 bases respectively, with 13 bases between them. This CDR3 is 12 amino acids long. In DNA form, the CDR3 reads TGTGCCGTAAAGGGGTATCCCGGGGAGCTGTTTTTT. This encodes CAVKGYPGELFF.

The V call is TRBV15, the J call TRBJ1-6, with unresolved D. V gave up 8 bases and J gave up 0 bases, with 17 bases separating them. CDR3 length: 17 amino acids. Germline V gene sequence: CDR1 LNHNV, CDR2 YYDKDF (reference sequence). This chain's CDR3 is CATSPRYMGSYNSPLHF. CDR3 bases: TGTGCCACCTCCCCCAGGTATATGGGCTCCTATAATTCACCCCTCCACTTT. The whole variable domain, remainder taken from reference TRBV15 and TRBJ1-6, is DAMVIQNPRYQVTQFGKPVTLSCSQTLNHNVMYWYQQKSSQAPKLLFHYYDKDFNNEADTPDNFQSRRPNTSFCFLDIRSPGLGDTAMYLCATSPRYMGSYNSPLHFGNGTRLTVT.

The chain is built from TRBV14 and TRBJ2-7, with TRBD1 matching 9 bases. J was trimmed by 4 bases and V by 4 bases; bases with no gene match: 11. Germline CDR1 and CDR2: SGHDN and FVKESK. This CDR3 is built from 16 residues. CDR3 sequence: CASSPGTGIRGYEQYF. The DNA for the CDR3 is TGTGCCAGCAGCCCGGGGACAGGGATAAGGGGATACGAGCAGTACTTC.

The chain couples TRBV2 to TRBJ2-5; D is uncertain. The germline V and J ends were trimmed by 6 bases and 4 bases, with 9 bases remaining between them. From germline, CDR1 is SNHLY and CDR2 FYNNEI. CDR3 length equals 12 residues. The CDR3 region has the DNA TGTGCCAGCAGGTCAGATGTAGAGACCCAGTACTTC. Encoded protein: CASRSDVETQYF.

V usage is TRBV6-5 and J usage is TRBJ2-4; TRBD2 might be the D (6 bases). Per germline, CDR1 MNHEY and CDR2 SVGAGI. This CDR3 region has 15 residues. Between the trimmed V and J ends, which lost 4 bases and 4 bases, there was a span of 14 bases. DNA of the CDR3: TGTGCCAGCAGTTTTGACCGGGACTCGAAAAACATTCAGTACTTC. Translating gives CASSFDRDSKNIQYF.

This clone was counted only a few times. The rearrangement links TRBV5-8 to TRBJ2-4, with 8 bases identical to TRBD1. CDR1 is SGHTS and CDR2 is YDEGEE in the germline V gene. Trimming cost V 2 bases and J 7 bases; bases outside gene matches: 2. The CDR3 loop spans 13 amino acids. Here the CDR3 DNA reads TGTGCCAGCAGCTTACAGGGGGAGAACATTCAGTACTTC. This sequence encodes CASSLQGENIQYF.

CDR3 protein: CASSLAPGYGYTF. CDR3 coding DNA: TGTGCCAGCAGCTTAGCGCCCGGGTATGGCTACACCTTC. This chain connects TRBV7-6 to TRBJ1-2; D remains unclear. CDR1 is SGHVS and CDR2 is FNYEAQ in the germline V gene. Trimming shortened V by 0 bases and J by 5 bases, and 7 bases separated the two germline ends. This CDR3 comprises 13 residues.

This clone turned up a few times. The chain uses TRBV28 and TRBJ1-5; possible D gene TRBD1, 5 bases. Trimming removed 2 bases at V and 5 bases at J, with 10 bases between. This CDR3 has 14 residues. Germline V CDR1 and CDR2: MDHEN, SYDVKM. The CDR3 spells CASSLRGVDQPQHF. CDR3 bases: TGTGCCAGCAGTTTACGGGGGGTTGATCAGCCCCAGCATTTT.

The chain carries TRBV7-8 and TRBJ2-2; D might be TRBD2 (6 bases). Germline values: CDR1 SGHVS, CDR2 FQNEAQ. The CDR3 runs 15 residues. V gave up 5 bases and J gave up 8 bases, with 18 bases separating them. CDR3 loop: CASSRGLPGRGELFF. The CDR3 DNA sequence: TGTGCCAGCAGCCGGGGACTCCCGGGCCGAGGGGAGCTGTTTTTT.

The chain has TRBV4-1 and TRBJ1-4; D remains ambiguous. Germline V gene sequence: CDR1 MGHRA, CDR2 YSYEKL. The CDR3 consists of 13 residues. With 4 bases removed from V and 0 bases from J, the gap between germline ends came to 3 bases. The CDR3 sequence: CASSLATNEKLFF. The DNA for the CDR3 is TGCGCCAGCAGCCTAGCAACTAATGAAAAACTGTTTTTT.

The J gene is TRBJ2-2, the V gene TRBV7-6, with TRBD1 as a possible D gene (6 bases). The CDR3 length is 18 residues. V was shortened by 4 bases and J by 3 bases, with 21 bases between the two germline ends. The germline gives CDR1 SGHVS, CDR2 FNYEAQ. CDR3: CASSSLTTGLVDTGELFF. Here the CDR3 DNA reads TGTGCCAGCAGCTCCCTAACCACAGGGCTAGTGGACACCGGGGAGCTGTTTTTT.

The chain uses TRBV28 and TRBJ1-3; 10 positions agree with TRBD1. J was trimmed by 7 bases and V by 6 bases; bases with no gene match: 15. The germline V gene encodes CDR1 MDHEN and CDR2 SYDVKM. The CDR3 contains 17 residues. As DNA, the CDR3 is TGTGCCAGCAGCAACATCACCCCCGGGACAGGGGACAACACCATATATTTT. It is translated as CASSNITPGTGDNTIYF.

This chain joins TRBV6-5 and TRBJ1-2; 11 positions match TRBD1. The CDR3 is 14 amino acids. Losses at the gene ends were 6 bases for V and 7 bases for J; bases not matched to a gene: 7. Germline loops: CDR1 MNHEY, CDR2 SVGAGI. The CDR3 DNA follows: TGTGCCAGCAGGAGGACAGGGGGCGCTTCTGGCTACACCTTC. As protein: CASRRTGGASGYTF.

This chain's CDR3 is CASSLSGLTTGYTF. The CDR3 DNA is TGTGCCAGCAGTTTATCGGGCCTTACGACTGGCTACACCTTC. This chain joins TRBV27 and TRBJ1-2; no definite D call. V was shortened by 0 bases and J by 7 bases, with 12 bases between the two germline ends. Germline CDR1 is MNHEY and CDR2 is SMNVEV (reference sequence). The CDR3 consists of 14 residues.

The CDR3 loop is CASSYSAVYGYTF. CDR3 DNA sequence: TGTGCCAGCAGTTACTCGGCAGTCTATGGCTACACCTTC. The chain carries TRBV6-5 and TRBJ1-2; D gene ambiguous. This CDR3 contains 13 residues. V dropped 0 bases and J dropped 4 bases, with 6 bases sitting between them. CDR1 is MNHEY and CDR2 is SVGAGI in the germline V gene.

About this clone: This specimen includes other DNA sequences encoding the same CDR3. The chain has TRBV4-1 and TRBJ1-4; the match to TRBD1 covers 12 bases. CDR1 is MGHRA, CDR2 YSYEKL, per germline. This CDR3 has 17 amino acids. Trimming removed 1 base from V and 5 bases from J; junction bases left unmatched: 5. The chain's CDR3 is CASSQAGTGGANEKLFF. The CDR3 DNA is TGCGCCAGCAGCCAAGCCGGGACAGGGGGCGCGAATGAAAAACTGTTTTTT.

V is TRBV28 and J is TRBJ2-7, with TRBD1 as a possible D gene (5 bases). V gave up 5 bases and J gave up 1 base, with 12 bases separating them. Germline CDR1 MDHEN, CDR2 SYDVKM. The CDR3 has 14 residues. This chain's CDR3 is CASSIRTPSYEQYF. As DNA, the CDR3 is TGTGCCAGCAGTATACGGACACCTTCCTACGAGCAGTACTTC.